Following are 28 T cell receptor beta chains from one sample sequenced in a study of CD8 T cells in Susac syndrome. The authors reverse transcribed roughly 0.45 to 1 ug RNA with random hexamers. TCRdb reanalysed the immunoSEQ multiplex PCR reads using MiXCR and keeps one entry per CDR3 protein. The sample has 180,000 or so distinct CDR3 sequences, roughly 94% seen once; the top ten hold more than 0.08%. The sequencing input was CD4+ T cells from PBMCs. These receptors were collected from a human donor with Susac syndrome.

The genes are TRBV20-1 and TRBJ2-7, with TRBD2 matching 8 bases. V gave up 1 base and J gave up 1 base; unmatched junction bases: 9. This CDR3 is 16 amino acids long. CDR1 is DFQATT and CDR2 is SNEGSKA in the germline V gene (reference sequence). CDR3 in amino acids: CSARVVSVAGSYEQYF. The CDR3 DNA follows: TGCAGTGCTAGAGTTGTGTCGGTAGCGGGGTCCTACGAGCAGTACTTC.

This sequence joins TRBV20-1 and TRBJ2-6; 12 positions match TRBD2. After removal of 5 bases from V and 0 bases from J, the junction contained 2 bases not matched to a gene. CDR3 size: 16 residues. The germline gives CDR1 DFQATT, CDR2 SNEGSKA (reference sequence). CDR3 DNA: TGCAGTGCTTTGACTAGCGGGGGCTCTGGGGCCAACGTCCTGACTTTC. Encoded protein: CSALTSGGSGANVLTF.

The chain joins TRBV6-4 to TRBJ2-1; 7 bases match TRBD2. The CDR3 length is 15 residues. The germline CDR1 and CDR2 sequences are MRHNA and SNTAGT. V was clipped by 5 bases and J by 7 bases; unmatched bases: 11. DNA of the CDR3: TGTGCCAGCAGTACCACCTGGGGGGGATGGAATGAGCAGTTCTTC. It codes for CASSTTWGGWNEQFF.

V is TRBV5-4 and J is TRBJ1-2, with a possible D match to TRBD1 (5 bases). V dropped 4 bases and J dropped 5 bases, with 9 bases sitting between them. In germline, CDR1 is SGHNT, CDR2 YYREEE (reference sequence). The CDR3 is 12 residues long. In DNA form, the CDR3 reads TGTGCCAGCAGCCAGACAGTTTATGGCTACACCTTC. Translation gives CASSQTVYGYTF.

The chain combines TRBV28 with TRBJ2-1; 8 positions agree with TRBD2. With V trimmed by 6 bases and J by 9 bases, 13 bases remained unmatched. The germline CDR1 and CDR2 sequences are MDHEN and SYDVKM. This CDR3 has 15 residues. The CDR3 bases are TGTGCCAGCAGGTCACCGGGACTAGGGAGAGTTGAGCAGTTCTTC. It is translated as CASRSPGLGRVEQFF.

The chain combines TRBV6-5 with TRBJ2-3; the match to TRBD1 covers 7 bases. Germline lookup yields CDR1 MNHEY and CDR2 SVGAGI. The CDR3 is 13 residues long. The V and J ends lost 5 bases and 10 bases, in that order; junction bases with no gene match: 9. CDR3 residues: CASSRDRTGAQYF. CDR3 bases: TGTGCCAGCAGTCGAGACAGAACAGGGGCGCAGTATTTT.

The DNA of the CDR3 is TGCAGTGCACTCGGAACTGAAAAACTGTTTTTT. Protein product: CSALGTEKLFF. V gene TRBV20-1 combines with J gene TRBJ1-4; no clear D. The germline V gene has CDR1 DFQATT and CDR2 SNEGSKA (reference sequence). The ends were cut back, 6 bases at V and 7 bases at J, with 9 bases in the middle. CDR3 length: 11 amino acids.

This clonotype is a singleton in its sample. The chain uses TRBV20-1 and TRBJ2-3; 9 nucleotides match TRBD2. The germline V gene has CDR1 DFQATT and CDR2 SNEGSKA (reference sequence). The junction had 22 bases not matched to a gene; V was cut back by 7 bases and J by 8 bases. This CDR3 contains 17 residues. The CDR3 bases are TGCAGTGGTGTCGGCGCGGGAGGGGCTTCACCCCTCGGTACGCAGTATTTT. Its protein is CSGVGAGGASPLGTQYF.

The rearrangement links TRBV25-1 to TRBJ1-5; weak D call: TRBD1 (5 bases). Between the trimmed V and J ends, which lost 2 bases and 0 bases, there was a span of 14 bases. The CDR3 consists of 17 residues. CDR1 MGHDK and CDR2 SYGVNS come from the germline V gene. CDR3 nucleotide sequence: TGTGCCAGCAGTGAACTGGGGCGGTCGTATAGCAATCAGCCCCAGCATTTT. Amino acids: CASSELGRSYSNQPQHF.

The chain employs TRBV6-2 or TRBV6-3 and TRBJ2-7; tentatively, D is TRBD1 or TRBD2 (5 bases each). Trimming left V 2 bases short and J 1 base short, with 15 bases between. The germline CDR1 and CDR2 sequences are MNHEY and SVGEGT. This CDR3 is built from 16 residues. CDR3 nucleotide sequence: TGTGCCAGCAGTTACGGTTGGGGGAGTCAGTCCTACGAGCAGTACTTC. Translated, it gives CASSYGWGSQSYEQYF.

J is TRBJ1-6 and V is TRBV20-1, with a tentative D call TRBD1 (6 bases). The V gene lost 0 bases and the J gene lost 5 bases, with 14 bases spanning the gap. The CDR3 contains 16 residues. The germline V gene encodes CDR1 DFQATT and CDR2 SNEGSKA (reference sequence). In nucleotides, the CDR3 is TGCAGTGCTAGAGAAGGCGTCAGGGGAAATAATTCACCCCTCCACTTT. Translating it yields CSAREGVRGNNSPLHF.

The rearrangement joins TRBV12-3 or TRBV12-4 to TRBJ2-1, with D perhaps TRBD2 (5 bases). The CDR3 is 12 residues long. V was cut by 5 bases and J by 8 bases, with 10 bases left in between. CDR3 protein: CASSGWRDEQFF. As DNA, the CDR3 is TGTGCCAGCAGTGGTTGGCGGGATGAGCAGTTCTTC.

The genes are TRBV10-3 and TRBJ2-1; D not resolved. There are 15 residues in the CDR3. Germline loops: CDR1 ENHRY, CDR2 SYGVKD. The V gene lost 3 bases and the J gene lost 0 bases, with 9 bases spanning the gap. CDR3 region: CAISDSRGSYNEQFF. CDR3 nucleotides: TGTGCCATCAGTGACAGCCGCGGCTCCTACAATGAGCAGTTCTTC.

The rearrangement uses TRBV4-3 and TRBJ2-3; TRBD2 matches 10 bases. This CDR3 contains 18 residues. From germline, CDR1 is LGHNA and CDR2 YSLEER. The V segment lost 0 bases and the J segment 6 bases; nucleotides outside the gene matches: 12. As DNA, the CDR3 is TGCGCCAGCAGCCAAGATTTGACACTAGCGGGACCCGCCGATACGCAGTATTTT. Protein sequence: CASSQDLTLAGPADTQYF.

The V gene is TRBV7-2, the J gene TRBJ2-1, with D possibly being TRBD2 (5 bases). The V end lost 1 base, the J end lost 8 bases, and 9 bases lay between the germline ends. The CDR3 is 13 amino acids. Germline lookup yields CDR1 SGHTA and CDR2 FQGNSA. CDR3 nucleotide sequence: TGTGCCAGCAGCTTAGGACCCGGGGATGAGCAGTTCTTC. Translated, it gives CASSLGPGDEQFF.

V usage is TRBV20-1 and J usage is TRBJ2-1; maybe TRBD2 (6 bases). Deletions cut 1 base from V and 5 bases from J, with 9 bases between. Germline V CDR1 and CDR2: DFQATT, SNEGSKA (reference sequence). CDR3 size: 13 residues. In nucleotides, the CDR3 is TGCAGTGCTAGAGTTGCGGGAAACAATGAGCAGTTCTTC. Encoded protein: CSARVAGNNEQFF.

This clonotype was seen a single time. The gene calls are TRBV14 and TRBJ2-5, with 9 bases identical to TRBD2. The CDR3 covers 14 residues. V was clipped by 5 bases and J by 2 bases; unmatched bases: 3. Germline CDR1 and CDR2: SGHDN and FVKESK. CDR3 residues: CASSVGLAQETQYF. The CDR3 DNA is TGTGCCAGCAGCGTAGGACTAGCGCAAGAGACCCAGTACTTC.

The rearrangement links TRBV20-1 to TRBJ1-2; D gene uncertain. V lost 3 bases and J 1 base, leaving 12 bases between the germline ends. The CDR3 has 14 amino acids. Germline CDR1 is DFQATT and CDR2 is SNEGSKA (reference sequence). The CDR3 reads CSASQRAGNYGYTF. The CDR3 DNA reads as TGCAGTGCTAGTCAGCGGGCCGGTAACTATGGCTACACCTTC.

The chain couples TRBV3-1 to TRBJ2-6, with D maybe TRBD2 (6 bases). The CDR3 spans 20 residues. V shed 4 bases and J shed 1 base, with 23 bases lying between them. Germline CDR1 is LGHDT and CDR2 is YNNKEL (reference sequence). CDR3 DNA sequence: TGTGCCAGCAGCCCAGGACGCTCAGGAAACCGGGGGTCTGGGGCCAACGTCCTGACTTTC. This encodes CASSPGRSGNRGSGANVLTF.

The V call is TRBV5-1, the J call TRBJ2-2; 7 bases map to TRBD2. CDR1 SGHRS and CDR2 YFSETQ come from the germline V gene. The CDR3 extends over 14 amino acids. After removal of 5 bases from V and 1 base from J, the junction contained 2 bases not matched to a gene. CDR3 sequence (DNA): TGCGCCAGCAGTTTAGCGGGGAACACCGGGGAGCTGTTTTTT. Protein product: CASSLAGNTGELFF.

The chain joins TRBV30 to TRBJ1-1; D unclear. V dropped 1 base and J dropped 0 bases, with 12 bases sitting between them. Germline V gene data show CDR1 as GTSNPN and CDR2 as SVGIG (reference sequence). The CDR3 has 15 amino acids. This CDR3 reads CAWSDKRLMNTEAFF. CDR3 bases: TGTGCCTGGAGTGATAAGAGACTCATGAACACTGAAGCTTTCTTT.

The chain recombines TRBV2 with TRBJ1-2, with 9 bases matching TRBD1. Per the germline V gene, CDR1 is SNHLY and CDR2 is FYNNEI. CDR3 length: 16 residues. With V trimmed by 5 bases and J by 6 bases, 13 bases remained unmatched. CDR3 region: CASSRVPGQGSDGYTF. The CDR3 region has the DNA TGTGCCAGCAGTCGCGTCCCGGGACAGGGTTCGGATGGCTACACCTTC.

The CDR3 region has the DNA TGTGCCAGCAGCCAGACAGGGTGGAGCTATGGCTACACCTTC. Amino acid sequence: CASSQTGWSYGYTF. The chain carries TRBV6-5 and TRBJ1-2, with 7 bases lining up with TRBD1. J was trimmed by 4 bases and V by 6 bases; bases with no gene match: 8. The CDR3 consists of 14 residues. CDR1 is MNHEY and CDR2 is SVGAGI in the germline V gene.

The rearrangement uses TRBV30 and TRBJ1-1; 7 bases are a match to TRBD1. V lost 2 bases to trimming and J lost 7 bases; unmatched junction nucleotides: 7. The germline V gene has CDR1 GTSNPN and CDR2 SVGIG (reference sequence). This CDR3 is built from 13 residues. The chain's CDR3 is CAWSKQGRDEAFF. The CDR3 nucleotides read TGTGCCTGGAGTAAACAGGGGAGGGATGAAGCTTTCTTT.

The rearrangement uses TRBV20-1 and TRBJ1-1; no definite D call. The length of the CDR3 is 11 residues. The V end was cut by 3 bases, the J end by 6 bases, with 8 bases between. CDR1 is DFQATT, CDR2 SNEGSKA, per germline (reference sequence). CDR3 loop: CSARPVAEAFF. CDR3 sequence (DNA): TGCAGTGCTAGGCCCGTGGCTGAAGCTTTCTTT.

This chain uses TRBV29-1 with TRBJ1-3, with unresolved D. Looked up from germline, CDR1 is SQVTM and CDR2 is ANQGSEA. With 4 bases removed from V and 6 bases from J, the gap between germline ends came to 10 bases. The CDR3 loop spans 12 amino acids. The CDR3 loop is CSVGGVENTIYF. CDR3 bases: TGCAGCGTTGGTGGGGTGGAAAACACCATATATTTT.

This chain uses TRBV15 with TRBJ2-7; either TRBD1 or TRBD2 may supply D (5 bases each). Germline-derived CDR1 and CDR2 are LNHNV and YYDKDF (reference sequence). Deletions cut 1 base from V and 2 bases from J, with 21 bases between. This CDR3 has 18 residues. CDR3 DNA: TGTGCCACCAGCAGAGGTGGTTTGATGAGGGGAAACCCCTACGAGCAGTACTTC. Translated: CATSRGGLMRGNPYEQYF.

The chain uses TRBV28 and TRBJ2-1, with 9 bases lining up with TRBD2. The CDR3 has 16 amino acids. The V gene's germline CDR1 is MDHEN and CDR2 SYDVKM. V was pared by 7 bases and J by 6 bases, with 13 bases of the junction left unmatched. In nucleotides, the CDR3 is TGTGCCAGCACCTTGGCGATCCTAGCGGGATCCAATGAGCAGTTCTTC. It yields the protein CASTLAILAGSNEQFF.